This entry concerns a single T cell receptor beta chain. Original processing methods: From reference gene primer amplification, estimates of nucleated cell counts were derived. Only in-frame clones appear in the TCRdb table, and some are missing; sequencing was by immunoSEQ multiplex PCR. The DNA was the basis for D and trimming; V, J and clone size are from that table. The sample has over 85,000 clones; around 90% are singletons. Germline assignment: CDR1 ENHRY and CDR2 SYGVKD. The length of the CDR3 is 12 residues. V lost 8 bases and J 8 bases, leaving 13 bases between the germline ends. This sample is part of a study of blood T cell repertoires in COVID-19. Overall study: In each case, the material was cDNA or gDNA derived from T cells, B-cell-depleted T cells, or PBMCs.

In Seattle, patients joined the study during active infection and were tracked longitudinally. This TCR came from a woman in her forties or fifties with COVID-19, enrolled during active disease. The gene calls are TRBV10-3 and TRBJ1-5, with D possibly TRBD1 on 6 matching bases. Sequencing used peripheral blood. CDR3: CAISSGDKPQHF. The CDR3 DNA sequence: TGTGCCATCTCTTCAGGGGATAAGCCCCAGCATTTT.